This T cell receptor (beta chain) was identified during a study of blood T cell repertoires in COVID-19. Method: immunoSEQ multiplex PCR; TCRdb's copy keeps in-frame clones and lacks some. The sample shows about 280,000 clones, 70% to 90% of them seen only once. With 5 bases clipped from V and 1 base from J, the junction kept 0 bases outside the gene matches. The CDR3 is 13 amino acids. Germline CDR1 reads LGHDT; CDR2 reads YNNKEL (reference sequence). The sample holds one count of this clone. Other DNA sequences of this sample code for an identical CDR3. This TCR was sampled from a man aged 45-65 years with active or convalescent COVID-19. The specimen was peripheral blood. This chain connects TRBV3-1 (or the pseudogene TRBV3-2) to TRBJ1-1; 8 bases are a match to TRBD1. CDR3 DNA sequence: TGTGCCAGCAGCGACAGGGGGAACACTGAAGCTTTCTTT. Protein product: CASSDRGNTEAFF.